This entry describes one T cell receptor (beta chain). What antigen it recognizes has not been identified. There are no base qualities to consult, and no much larger clone falls within one base. The sample belongs to a study of PD-1 blockade in classical Hodgkin lymphoma (dated by TCRdb to the early 2020s). Turning to the overall study: Nivolumab dosing was 3 mg/kg intravenously every 2 weeks, continuing until either disease progression or unacceptable toxicity. To define a peripheral blood immune signature of response to PD-1 blockade in classical Hodgkin lymphoma, the study combined TCR beta sequencing with CyTOF.

V lost 0 bases and J lost 9 bases; the stretch between them is 8 bases long. The germline V gene specifies MNHEY as CDR1 and SVGAGI as CDR2. Its CDR3 holds 13 amino acids, cysteine through phenylalanine. The retained sequence is limited to the CDR3, 39 bases, with the frame set at the first base. Genomic DNA was isolated using the Qiagen DNeasy kit from unsorted PBMCs as well as from negatively selected CD4+ and CD8+ fractions. TCR beta CDR3 regions were subjected to amplification by immunoSEQ multiplex PCR with primers that anneal to V and J segments. Amplification bias was minimized using a synthetic immune receptor repertoire, and residual bias was removed computationally after sequencing. The authors processed their data as follows. Repertoire diversity was quantified as the Shannon entropy index using custom Python scripts. Unsorted, CD4+ and CD8+ repertoires were analyzed separately, except for combined analyses in which CD4+ and CD8+ sequences were merged in silico. Clonal expansion was defined as a frequency increase of at least 2-fold after treatment compared with C1D1, and clones undetected at baseline were assigned a pseudocount of 0.5. Clones with 0 or 1 copy at C1D1 were classified as singleton clones, and clones with 2 or more copies were classified as non-singleton clones. Clones expanded in unsorted samples were annotated as CD4+, CD8+ or unknown by matching protein sequences in sorted samples from the same patient. Diversity changes from C1D1 to C4D1 were tested in paired samples using Wilcoxon tests. The clones in this table, taken by TCRdb from immuneACCESS, are in-frame only. Not every clone is retained; where verified, under half of the shortfall comes from an unresolved V gene, and the cause of the rest is unknown. V and J calls and clone size come straight from that table; D and trimming were deduced from the DNA. This sample holds 75,000 to 100,000 clones; roughly four fifths were observed only once. The ten largest clones take up 16% of the sample.

General conclusions and limits of the study: By C4D1, a significant rise was seen in CD4+ TCR diversity but not in CD8+ TCR diversity (p=0.0027 vs p=0.16), and the rise was most apparent among complete responders (p=0.02). The study was limited to a single clinical trial cohort, and causes of repertoire differences, possibly disease activity or prior therapy, remained undefined. Among trial patients, those achieving complete response had baseline diversity similar to that of newly diagnosed patients, while diversity was significantly lower in partial responders and progressors. Baseline TCR diversity was reported as lower in newly diagnosed patients than in healthy donors, and lower still in relapsed/refractory patients. Patients starting nivolumab less than 1 year after ASCT had lower diversity and were excluded from later analyses to avoid confounding by immune reconstitution.

According to the study, the label for this sample's time point signals: cycle 2 day 1 (C2D1) of nivolumab. Every trial patient had relapsed following autologous stem cell transplantation, and prior brentuximab vedotin exposure was what differed among cohorts A, B and C. The trial cohort comprised some 60 patients with relapsed/refractory classical Hodgkin lymphoma whose best overall responses were complete response, partial response or progressive disease. Trial patients were treated with single-agent nivolumab in the multi-cohort phase II CheckMate 205 trial. An independent review committee assessed best overall response by applying the 2007 International Working Group response criteria. Trial PBMCs were obtained immediately prior to nivolumab initiation (C1D1) and on therapy at cycle 2 day 1 and cycle 4 day 1. Peripheral blood was collected in 8 mL Vacutainer Cell Preparation Tubes, from which PBMCs were isolated by centrifugation and then cryopreserved.

Source: peripheral blood mononuclear cells (PBMCs), taken before the second cycle of nivolumab. The chain links TRBV6-5 with TRBJ2-2, with the D call perhaps TRBD1 or TRBD2, as 6 bases match in each case. The TCR sequence derives from a human donor with classical Hodgkin lymphoma. The CDR3 protein: CASSYSGGWELFF. The DNA sequence is given as TGTGCCAGCAGTTACTCCGGGGGCTGGGAGCTGTTTTTT.